The rows below give T cell receptor beta chains drawn from one sample of a study of T cells in Graves' hyperthyroidism and ophthalmopathy. TCRdb reprocessed the multiplex PCR reads via MiXCR and lists one record per CDR3 protein. The sample yields just under 750,000 distinct CDR3 sequences, about a third seen once. The sample taken for sequencing was blood. The receptors derive from a woman aged 40 to 49 with Graves' hyperthyroidism. Each CDR3 is given with its conserved first and last residue. Fields, in order: J gene, V gene, clone size, D gene, CDR3 DNA, CDR3 protein. The D gene is left open where the match is weak. Rows may omit the clone size; those that give it use once, few, many or a size class.

TRBJ2-7	TRBV15	-	TRBD1	TGTGCCACCAGCAGCCAAGCGACAGGGTTCTACGAGCAGTACTTC	CATSSQATGFYEQYF
TRBJ2-7	TRBV11-2	-	-	TGTGCCAGCAGCTCATACGCACAGGGCTACGAGCAGTACTTC	CASSSYAQGYEQYF
TRBJ2-5	TRBV5-8	few	TRBD1	TGTGCCAGCAGCCCACACCGGGACAGGGTTCAAGAGACCCAGTACTTC	CASSPHRDRVQETQYF
TRBJ2-3	TRBV7-8	-	TRBD1	TGTGCCAGCAGCTTAGTAGCCAGGGGGAGCGATACGCAGTATTTT	CASSLVARGSDTQYF
TRBJ2-7	TRBV6-1	-	TRBD2	TGTGCCAGCAGCTCCGGACTAGCGGGGGCCCCCTACGAGCAGTACTTC	CASSSGLAGAPYEQYF
TRBJ2-3	TRBV7-9	-	-	TGTGCCAGCAGCTCTCCGGGGTCGAATACGCAGTATTTT	CASSSPGSNTQYF
TRBJ2-1	TRBV5-6	-	-	TGTGCCAGCAGCTTGGGGCCCCAGGGATACAATGAGCAGTTCTTC	CASSLGPQGYNEQFF
TRBJ1-4	TRBV7-2	many	-	TGTGCCAGCAGCTTAGGAGGAGTCAGGGGTGAAAAACTGTTTTTT	CASSLGGVRGEKLFF
TRBJ2-7	TRBV6-6	-	-	TGTGCCAGCAGTTACGAGGACGGGCAGCCCTACGAGCAGTACTTC	CASSYEDGQPYEQYF
TRBJ1-5	TRBV19	-	-	TGTGCCAGTAGTATTGGAGTTGCCTTGGGTCAGCCCCAGCATTTT	CASSIGVALGQPQHF
TRBJ2-7	TRBV20-1	many	TRBD2	TGCAGTGCTAGCCCGGGACTAGCTATGTACGAGCAGTACTTC	CSASPGLAMYEQYF
TRBJ2-7	TRBV19	few	-	TGTGCCAGTAGTATAGAGGGCGCAGGGAACTACGAGCAGTACTTC	CASSIEGAGNYEQYF
TRBJ1-1	TRBV10-3	-	-	TGTGCCATCACTGAACAACAGTTCATGAACACTGAAGCTTTCTTT	CAITEQQFMNTEAFF
TRBJ2-6	TRBV4-3	-	-	TGCGCCAGCAGCCAAACCCGGTTTGGGGCCAACGTCCTGACTTTC	CASSQTRFGANVLTF
TRBJ1-1	TRBV9	few	-	TGTGCCAGCAGCTTGGCTGCCTCACCGGGACAAATGAACACTGAAGCTTTCTTT	CASSLAASPGQMNTEAFF
TRBJ1-1	TRBV5-6	many	-	TGTGCCAGCAGAGGGGAGGGCAGTAACACTGAAGCTTTCTTT	CASRGEGSNTEAFF
TRBJ2-5	TRBV7-9	many	TRBD2	TGTGCCAGCAGCCCGGGGACTAGCGGGGAGACCCAGTACTTC	CASSPGTSGETQYF